The subject of this entry is one TCR beta chain. The sample belongs to a study of T cell responses to AZD1222 COVID-19 vaccine. The CDR3 contains 13 residues. CDR1 and CDR2 (germline): WSHSY, SAAADI. V trimming: 7 bases; J trimming: 4 bases; junction bases outside the gene matches: 3. The repertoire was sequenced with immunoSEQ multiplex PCR; TCRdb's copy has only in-frame clones and lacks some. The sample has approximately 80,000 clones; approximately 83% are singletons. The chain recombines TRBV10-2 with TRBJ2-5; 10 positions match TRBD2. The receptor was isolated from an adult who received the AZD1222 COVID-19 vaccine. Material: peripheral blood, obtained 28 days after the second AZD1222 dose. The CDR3 DNA reads as TGCGCCAGCATGGCTAGCGGGGGAGAGACCCAGTACTTC. This translates into CASMASGGETQYF.